This paragraph covers one TCR beta chain sequence. The target antigen is unknown. This entry comes from a study of identical twins. The CDR3 has 16 amino acids. Trimming removed 0 bases at V and 1 base at J, with 12 bases between. General observations from the study: Out-of-frame alpha sequences common to twins exhibited an excess of low generation probability.

Template switching (which added a universal primer site) was used, and cDNA carried unique molecular identifiers. In TCRdb, the 5' RACE reads were re-called with MiXCR into one record per CDR3 protein. There are 510,000 or so distinct CDR3 sequences in the sample; over 12% occur only once, and roughly 0.43% lies in the top ten. Donors were all healthy Caucasians. The same sample was also studied in work on yellow fever vaccine responses in identical twins.

The origin of this receptor is a woman between 18 and 29 years old in good health. The chain carries TRBV12-3 or TRBV12-4 and TRBJ2-5, with TRBD2 as a possible D gene (5 bases). Sequencing used CD4+ T cells sorted from blood. The CDR3 reads CASSLAFGGPQETQYF. CDR3 in DNA: TGTGCCAGCAGTTTAGCATTTGGAGGTCCCCAAGAGACCCAGTACTTC.